This T cell receptor beta chain derives from a study of human T cells and chemical hapten exposure listed by TCRdb under 2021. Turning to the overall study: Libraries were pooled for sequencing, and variation in per-sample TCR yields was attributed mainly to small differences in library volumes within the pool. Peripheral blood TCR repertoire changes were tracked in vivo in alopecia patients during primary and secondary sensitization to the hapten diphenylcyclopropenone (DPC).

For this clonotype: Its antigen target is currently unknown. One junction end disagrees with the germline gene, perhaps due to a read error.

Unfractionated whole blood was collected in Tempus Blood RNA tubes, and total RNA was extracted from that blood. About five healthy volunteers were used as TCR sequencing controls and were bled at day 0, 2 weeks and 6 weeks. The investigation overall reported the following: DPC sensitization did not change the number of TCRs with a frequency above 1 in 1000, and there was no evidence of changes in global repertoire structure. Repeated subsampling changed both the strength of the expansion versus patch-test correlation and the threshold at which that correlation became significant.

Library preparation attached unique molecular identifiers to individual cDNA molecules for quantitative, reproducible TCR counting. For every blood RNA sample, sequencing covered both the TCR alpha and TCR beta chains. Processing in the source paper ran as follows. A median of about 89,000 TCRs per sample was observed, with a range of 23,224 to 690,600. V, J and CDR3 annotation of the TCR reads was performed with the Decombinator software suite. For PS versus PT1 abundance plots, all samples were subsampled to the same number of TCRs (28,000). Expanded TCRs were defined as absent before sensitization and observed at least eight times at the 2-week time point. TCRdb handled the public reads itself, with Q25 trimming in fastp and clone calling in MiXCR, and kept productive beta chains. Merged by CDR3 protein, the rows form single entries marked with the most common genes and DNA. The V and J calls come from TCRdb's annotation, not from the publication. The sample data list more than 100,000 distinct CDR3 sequences, and around 9% of these were observed just once. Around 1.4% of the sample is in the top ten clones.

For CDR1 and CDR2, the germline V gene lists SQVTM and ANQGSEA. The CDR3 goes from the cysteine to the phenylalanine over 14 residues. Only the CDR3 region is kept as DNA, spanning 42 bases read in frame from base 1. The V and J genes are TRBV29-1 and TRBJ2-7, with 9 junctional bases fitting TRBD1. The receptor was isolated from a human donor in good health. Some clones in this sample may be carry-over from other donors' samples. Donor details come from another sample of the same person, matched by shared clones. Material: whole blood. The CDR3 protein: CSVEGQGRAYEQYF. The bases are TGCAGCGTCGAAGGACAGGGGAGAGCCTACGAGCAGTACTTC.